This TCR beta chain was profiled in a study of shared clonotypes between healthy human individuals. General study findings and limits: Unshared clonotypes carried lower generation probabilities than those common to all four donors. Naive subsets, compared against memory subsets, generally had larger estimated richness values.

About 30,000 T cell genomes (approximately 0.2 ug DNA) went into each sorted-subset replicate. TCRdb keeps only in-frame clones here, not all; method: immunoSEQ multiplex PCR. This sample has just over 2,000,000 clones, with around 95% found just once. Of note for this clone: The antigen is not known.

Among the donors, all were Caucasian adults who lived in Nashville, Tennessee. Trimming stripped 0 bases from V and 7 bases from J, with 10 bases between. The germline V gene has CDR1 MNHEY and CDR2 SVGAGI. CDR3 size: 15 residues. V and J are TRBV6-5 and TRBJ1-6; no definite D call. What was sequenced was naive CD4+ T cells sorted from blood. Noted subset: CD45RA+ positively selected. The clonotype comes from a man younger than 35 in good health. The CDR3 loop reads CASSYSGILNSPLHF. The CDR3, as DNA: TGTGCCAGCAGTTACTCGGGGATTCTAAATTCACCCCTCCACTTT.